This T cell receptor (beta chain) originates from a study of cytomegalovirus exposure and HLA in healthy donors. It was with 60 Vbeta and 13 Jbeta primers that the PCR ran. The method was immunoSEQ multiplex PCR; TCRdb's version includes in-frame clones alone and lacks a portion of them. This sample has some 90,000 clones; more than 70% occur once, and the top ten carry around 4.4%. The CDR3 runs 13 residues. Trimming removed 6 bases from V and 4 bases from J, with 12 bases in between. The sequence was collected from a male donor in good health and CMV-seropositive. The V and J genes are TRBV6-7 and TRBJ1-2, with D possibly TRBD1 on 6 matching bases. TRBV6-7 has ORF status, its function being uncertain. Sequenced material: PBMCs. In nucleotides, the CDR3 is TGTGCCAGCAGCCGACGGACAGTCTATGGCTACACCTTC. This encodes CASSRRTVYGYTF.